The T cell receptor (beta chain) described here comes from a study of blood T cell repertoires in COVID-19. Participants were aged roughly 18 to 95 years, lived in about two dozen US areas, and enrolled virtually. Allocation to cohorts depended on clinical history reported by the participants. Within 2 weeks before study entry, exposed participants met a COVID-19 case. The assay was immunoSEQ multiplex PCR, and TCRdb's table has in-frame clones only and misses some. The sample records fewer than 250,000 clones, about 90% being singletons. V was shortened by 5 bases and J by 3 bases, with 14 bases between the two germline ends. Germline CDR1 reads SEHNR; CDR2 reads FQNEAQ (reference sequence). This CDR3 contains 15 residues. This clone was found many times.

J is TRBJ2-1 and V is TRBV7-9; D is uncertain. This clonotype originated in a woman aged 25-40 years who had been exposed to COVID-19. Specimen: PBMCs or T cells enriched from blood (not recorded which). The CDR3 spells CASSPTRSYYNEQFF. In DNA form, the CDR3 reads TGTGCCAGCAGCCCCACCCGGAGTTACTACAATGAGCAGTTCTTC.